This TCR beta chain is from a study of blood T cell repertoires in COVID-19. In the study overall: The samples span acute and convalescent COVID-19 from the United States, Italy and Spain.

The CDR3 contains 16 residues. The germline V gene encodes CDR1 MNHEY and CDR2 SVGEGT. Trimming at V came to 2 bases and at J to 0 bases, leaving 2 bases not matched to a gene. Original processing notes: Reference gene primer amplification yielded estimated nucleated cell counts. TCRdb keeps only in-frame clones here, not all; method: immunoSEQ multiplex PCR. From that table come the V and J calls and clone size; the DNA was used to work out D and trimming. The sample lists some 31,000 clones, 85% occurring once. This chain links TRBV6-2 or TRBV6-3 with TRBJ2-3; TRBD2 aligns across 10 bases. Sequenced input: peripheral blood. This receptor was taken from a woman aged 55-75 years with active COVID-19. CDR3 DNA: TGTGCCAGCAGTTACGGACTAGCGGACAGCACAGATACGCAGTATTTT. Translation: CASSYGLADSTDTQYF.